The clone carrying this T cell receptor beta chain was seen a few times. What it recognizes is unknown. The data are from a study of T cell repertoires in cytomegalovirus infection. Turning to the study itself: Alongside well-studied HLA-B-restricted CMV epitopes, recently identified HLA-C-restricted CMV epitopes were also used. Based on public TCR beta signatures, there were indications of CMV infection and of a matching HLA type. General study points: What dominated the ex vivo response were HLA-C-restricted CMV-specific TCR beta clonotypes.

TCRdb independently ran MiXCR on the reads; one entry per CDR3 protein. The profile shows about 900,000 distinct CDR3 sequences, roughly 30% of them singletons. The V and J ends lost 3 bases and 4 bases, in that order; junction bases with no gene match: 13. The germline CDR1 and CDR2 sequences are MDHEN and SYDVKM. CDR3 length: 17 amino acids. The TCR sequence derives from a human donor in good health (CMV status not recorded). Some clones in this sample may be carry-over from other donors' samples. Sequences were derived from cultured CD8+ T cells from PBMCs, sampled from culture after CMV antigen stimulation. V is TRBV28 and J is TRBJ2-3, with 7 nucleotides matching TRBD1. CDR3 loop: CASSFVISTGFPDTQYF. In DNA, the CDR3 is TGTGCCAGCAGTTTTGTGATTTCGACAGGGTTTCCAGATACGCAGTATTTT.